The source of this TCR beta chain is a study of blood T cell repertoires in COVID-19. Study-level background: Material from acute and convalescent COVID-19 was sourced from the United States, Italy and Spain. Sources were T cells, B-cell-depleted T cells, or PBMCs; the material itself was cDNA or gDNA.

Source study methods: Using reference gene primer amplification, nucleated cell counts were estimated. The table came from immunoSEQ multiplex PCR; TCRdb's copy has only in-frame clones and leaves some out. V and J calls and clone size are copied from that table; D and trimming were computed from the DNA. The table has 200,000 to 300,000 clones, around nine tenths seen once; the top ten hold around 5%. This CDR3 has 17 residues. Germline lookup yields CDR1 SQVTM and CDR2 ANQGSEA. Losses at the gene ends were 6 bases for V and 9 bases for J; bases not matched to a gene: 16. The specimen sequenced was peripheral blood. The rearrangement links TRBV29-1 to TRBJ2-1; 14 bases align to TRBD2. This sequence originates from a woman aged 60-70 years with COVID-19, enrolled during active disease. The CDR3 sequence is CSVPGTSGSRVYSEQFF. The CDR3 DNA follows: TGCAGCGTGCCCGGGACTAGCGGGAGCAGGGTGTATAGTGAGCAGTTCTTC.